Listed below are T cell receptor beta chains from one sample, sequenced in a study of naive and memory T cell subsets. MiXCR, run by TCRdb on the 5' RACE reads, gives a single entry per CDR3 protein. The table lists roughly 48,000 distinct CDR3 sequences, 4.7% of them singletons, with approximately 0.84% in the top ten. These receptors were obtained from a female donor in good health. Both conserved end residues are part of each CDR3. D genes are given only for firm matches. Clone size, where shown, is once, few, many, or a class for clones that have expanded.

CDR3 protein: CASSLWQLGANVLTF; CDR3 DNA: TGTGCCAGCAGTTTATGGCAGCTTGGGGCCAACGTCCTGACTTTC; J gene: TRBJ2-6; clone size: many; CDR3 length: 15; V gene: TRBV28; D gene: -
CDR3 protein: CSASETSGPYEQYF; CDR3 DNA: TGCAGTGCTAGTGAGACTAGCGGGCCCTACGAGCAGTACTTC; J gene: TRBJ2-7; clone size: few; CDR3 length: 14; V gene: TRBV20-1; D gene: TRBD2
CDR3 protein: CASRGGDPYEQYF; CDR3 DNA: TGTGCCAGCAGGGGGGGAGACCCTTACGAGCAGTACTTC; J gene: TRBJ2-7; clone size: many; CDR3 length: 13; V gene: TRBV27; D gene: -
CDR3 protein: CASLVRGGAHGYTF; CDR3 DNA: TGTGCCAGCCTCGTAAGGGGGGGGGCGCATGGCTACACCTTC; J gene: TRBJ1-2; clone size: many; CDR3 length: 14; V gene: TRBV6-1; D gene: -
CDR3 protein: CSVGRDPETQYF; CDR3 DNA: TGCAGCGTTGGCCGGGACCCGGAGACCCAGTACTTC; J gene: TRBJ2-5; clone size: many; CDR3 length: 12; V gene: TRBV29-1; D gene: -
CDR3 protein: CASSLIGPNTDTQYF; CDR3 DNA: TGTGCCAGCAGCTTAATCGGGCCGAACACAGATACGCAGTATTTT; J gene: TRBJ2-3; clone size: many; CDR3 length: 15; V gene: TRBV7-2; D gene: -
CDR3 protein: CASSITSGTYEQYF; CDR3 DNA: TGTGCCAGTAGTATAACTAGCGGGACCTACGAGCAGTACTTC; J gene: TRBJ2-7; clone size: many; CDR3 length: 14; V gene: TRBV19; D gene: TRBD2
CDR3 protein: CASSYERGGTDTQYF; CDR3 DNA: TGTGCCAGCAGTTACGAGAGGGGAGGCACAGATACGCAGTATTTT; J gene: TRBJ2-3; clone size: -; CDR3 length: 15; V gene: TRBV6-2/TRBV6-3; D gene: -
CDR3 protein: CSVWGGGGGQPQHF; CDR3 DNA: TGCAGCGTTTGGGGCGGGGGCGGCGGCCAGCCCCAGCATTTT; J gene: TRBJ1-5; clone size: many; CDR3 length: 14; V gene: TRBV29-1; D gene: -
CDR3 protein: CASRGQLASAGEQYF; CDR3 DNA: TGTGCTAGTAGGGGACAACTAGCGTCGGCGGGAGAGCAGTACTTC; J gene: TRBJ2-7; clone size: few; CDR3 length: 15; V gene: TRBV12-5; D gene: -
CDR3 protein: CASSSRTTTGELFF; CDR3 DNA: TGTGCCAGCAGCTCCCGGACAACCACCGGGGAGCTGTTTTTT; J gene: TRBJ2-2; clone size: few; CDR3 length: 14; V gene: TRBV11-3; D gene: -
CDR3 protein: CASMNPTGKRGNYGYTF; CDR3 DNA: TGCGCCAGCATGAACCCGACAGGGAAACGTGGTAACTATGGCTACACCTTC; J gene: TRBJ1-2; clone size: many; CDR3 length: 17; V gene: TRBV5-1; D gene: TRBD1
CDR3 protein: CASNKEGAVTDTQYF; CDR3 DNA: TGTGCCAGCAACAAAGAGGGGGCAGTCACAGATACGCAGTATTTT; J gene: TRBJ2-3; clone size: many; CDR3 length: 15; V gene: TRBV27; D gene: TRBD1
CDR3 protein: CSAGDFLAKNIQYF; CDR3 DNA: TGCAGCGCCGGGGACTTCCTAGCCAAAAACATTCAGTACTTC; J gene: TRBJ2-4; clone size: -; CDR3 length: 14; V gene: TRBV29-1; D gene: -
CDR3 protein: CASSSNRQGRPEAFF; CDR3 DNA: TGTGCCAGCAGTTCCAACCGACAGGGGCGGCCTGAAGCTTTCTTT; J gene: TRBJ1-1; clone size: -; CDR3 length: 15; V gene: TRBV27; D gene: TRBD1
CDR3 protein: CASSQDLLANEQFF; CDR3 DNA: TGTGCCAGCAGCCAAGATTTACTAGCCAATGAGCAGTTCTTC; J gene: TRBJ2-1; clone size: few; CDR3 length: 14; V gene: TRBV14; D gene: -
CDR3 protein: CSVETASGRLGYEQYF; CDR3 DNA: TGCAGCGTTGAGACGGCGAGCGGGAGGTTGGGATACGAGCAGTACTTC; J gene: TRBJ2-7; clone size: many; CDR3 length: 16; V gene: TRBV29-1; D gene: TRBD2
CDR3 protein: CASSSQGPIKGYTF; CDR3 DNA: TGTGCCAGCAGTTCCCAAGGGCCCATTAAAGGCTACACCTTC; J gene: TRBJ1-2; clone size: -; CDR3 length: 14; V gene: TRBV12-3/TRBV12-4; D gene: -
CDR3 protein: CATVTRLGTEAFF; CDR3 DNA: TGTGCCACCGTGACACGGCTAGGCACTGAAGCTTTCTTT; J gene: TRBJ1-1; clone size: many; CDR3 length: 13; V gene: TRBV28; D gene: -
CDR3 protein: CASRVGNEQFF; CDR3 DNA: TGTGCCAGCCGGGTAGGAAATGAGCAGTTCTTC; J gene: TRBJ2-1; clone size: many; CDR3 length: 11; V gene: TRBV3-1; D gene: -
CDR3 protein: CASSDRGAAKNIQYF; CDR3 DNA: TGTGCCAGCAGTGACCGGGGGGCCGCCAAAAACATTCAGTACTTC; J gene: TRBJ2-4; clone size: many; CDR3 length: 15; V gene: TRBV25-1; D gene: -
CDR3 protein: CASSQRTANEKLFF; CDR3 DNA: TGTGCCAGCAGCCAGCGGACGGCGAATGAAAAACTGTTTTTT; J gene: TRBJ1-4; clone size: -; CDR3 length: 14; V gene: TRBV3-1; D gene: -
CDR3 protein: CSVARTSGRMETQYF; CDR3 DNA: TGCAGCGTTGCCCGGACTAGCGGGAGAATGGAGACCCAGTACTTC; J gene: TRBJ2-5; clone size: many; CDR3 length: 15; V gene: TRBV29-1; D gene: TRBD2
CDR3 protein: CASSLLVLGNQPQHF; CDR3 DNA: TGTGCCAGCAGTTTATTGGTCCTCGGCAATCAGCCCCAGCATTTT; J gene: TRBJ1-5; clone size: few; CDR3 length: 15; V gene: TRBV28; D gene: -
CDR3 protein: CASSPRTWTGEAKNIQYF; CDR3 DNA: TGTGCCAGCAGCCCGAGAACCTGGACAGGGGAGGCCAAAAACATTCAGTACTTC; J gene: TRBJ2-4; clone size: many; CDR3 length: 18; V gene: TRBV7-8; D gene: TRBD1
CDR3 protein: CASSLRGAKNIQYF; CDR3 DNA: TGTGCCAGCAGTTTGAGGGGGGCCAAAAACATTCAGTACTTC; J gene: TRBJ2-4; clone size: -; CDR3 length: 14; V gene: TRBV12-3/TRBV12-4; D gene: -
CDR3 protein: CASSLSSTRSYNEQFF; CDR3 DNA: TGTGCCAGCAGTTTATCGTCCACCCGCTCCTACAATGAGCAGTTCTTC; J gene: TRBJ2-1; clone size: many; CDR3 length: 16; V gene: TRBV27; D gene: -
CDR3 protein: CASSPDRGSSYEQYF; CDR3 DNA: TGTGCCAGCAGCCCGGACAGGGGTTCCAGCTACGAGCAGTACTTC; J gene: TRBJ2-7; clone size: many; CDR3 length: 15; V gene: TRBV7-2; D gene: TRBD1
CDR3 protein: CASSLDGANSPLHF; CDR3 DNA: TGTGCCAGCAGTTTAGACGGAGCTAATTCACCCCTCCACTTT; J gene: TRBJ1-6; clone size: many; CDR3 length: 14; V gene: TRBV28; D gene: -
CDR3 protein: CASTPYPGLALVSYNEQFF; CDR3 DNA: TGTGCCAGCACCCCTTACCCGGGACTAGCCCTAGTCTCCTACAATGAGCAGTTCTTC; J gene: TRBJ2-1; clone size: many; CDR3 length: 19; V gene: TRBV7-9; D gene: TRBD2
CDR3 protein: CASSVRGDSWDGLPRVWSNYGYTF; CDR3 DNA: TGTGCCAGCAGCGTGAGGGGGGATTCTTGGGACGGTCTGCCCAGAGTATGGTCTAACTATGGCTACACCTTC; J gene: TRBJ1-2; clone size: many; CDR3 length: 24; V gene: TRBV9; D gene: -
CDR3 protein: CASSARPAGWETQYF; CDR3 DNA: TGTGCCAGCAGTGCCCGGCCCGCGGGGTGGGAGACCCAGTACTTC; J gene: TRBJ2-5; clone size: many; CDR3 length: 15; V gene: TRBV6-2/TRBV6-3; D gene: -
CDR3 protein: CASSHEVGQGRGDTF; CDR3 DNA: TGTGCCAGCAGTCACGAGGTGGGACAGGGGAGAGGCGACACCTTC; J gene: TRBJ1-2; clone size: few; CDR3 length: 15; V gene: TRBV6-1; D gene: TRBD1
CDR3 protein: CAITPDGLGPETQYF; CDR3 DNA: TGTGCCATCACCCCGGACGGACTTGGTCCAGAGACCCAGTACTTC; J gene: TRBJ2-5; clone size: many; CDR3 length: 15; V gene: TRBV10-3; D gene: -
CDR3 protein: CASSARDSPYNEQFF; CDR3 DNA: TGTGCCAGTAGTGCCCGGGACTCCCCCTACAATGAGCAGTTCTTC; J gene: TRBJ2-1; clone size: -; CDR3 length: 15; V gene: TRBV19; D gene: -
CDR3 protein: CASSQERGQLREKLFF; CDR3 DNA: TGTGCCAGCAGCCAAGAGCGGGGACAGCTAAGGGAAAAACTGTTTTTT; J gene: TRBJ1-4; clone size: many; CDR3 length: 16; V gene: TRBV14; D gene: TRBD1
CDR3 protein: CSVEREYNEQFF; CDR3 DNA: TGCAGCGTTGAACGGGAGTACAATGAGCAGTTCTTC; J gene: TRBJ2-1; clone size: few; CDR3 length: 12; V gene: TRBV29-1; D gene: -
CDR3 protein: CASSQESTSRSYEQYF; CDR3 DNA: TGTGCCAGCAGCCAAGAATCGACTAGCAGATCCTACGAGCAGTACTTC; J gene: TRBJ2-7; clone size: many; CDR3 length: 16; V gene: TRBV3-1; D gene: TRBD2
CDR3 protein: CSASQPSGRAPDTQYF; CDR3 DNA: TGCAGTGCTAGCCAGCCCTCCGGGAGGGCCCCAGATACGCAGTATTTT; J gene: TRBJ2-3; clone size: medium-sized; CDR3 length: 16; V gene: TRBV20-1; D gene: TRBD2
CDR3 protein: CASSLAGGTGELFF; CDR3 DNA: TGTGCCAGCAGCTTAGCAGGGGGCACCGGGGAGCTGTTTTTT; J gene: TRBJ2-2; clone size: few; CDR3 length: 14; V gene: TRBV13; D gene: TRBD1
CDR3 protein: CSANRDVDTGELFF; CDR3 DNA: TGCAGTGCTAACAGGGACGTAGACACCGGGGAGCTGTTTTTT; J gene: TRBJ2-2; clone size: many; CDR3 length: 14; V gene: TRBV20-1; D gene: -
CDR3 protein: CSVQSGLLETQYF; CDR3 DNA: TGCAGCGTCCAATCCGGACTACTAGAGACCCAGTACTTC; J gene: TRBJ2-5; clone size: many; CDR3 length: 13; V gene: TRBV29-1; D gene: -
CDR3 protein: CSHTSARIRAEFF; CDR3 DNA: TGCAGCCATACTAGCGCGAGGATCCGAGCGGAGTTCTTC; J gene: TRBJ2-1; clone size: many; CDR3 length: 13; V gene: TRBV29-1; D gene: TRBD2
CDR3 protein: CASSSRDNNYGYTF; CDR3 DNA: TGTGCCAGCAGTTCCCGGGACAATAACTATGGCTACACCTTC; J gene: TRBJ1-2; clone size: many; CDR3 length: 14; V gene: TRBV28; D gene: -
CDR3 protein: CASRPRSSSYNEQFF; CDR3 DNA: TGTGCCAGCAGACCTCGCTCGTCCTCCTACAATGAGCAGTTCTTC; J gene: TRBJ2-1; clone size: many; CDR3 length: 15; V gene: TRBV7-2; D gene: -
CDR3 protein: CSAGRLAGESPSKNIQYF; CDR3 DNA: TGCAGTGCTGGCCGACTAGCGGGAGAGTCTCCCAGTAAAAACATTCAGTACTTC; J gene: TRBJ2-4; clone size: many; CDR3 length: 18; V gene: TRBV20-1; D gene: TRBD2
CDR3 protein: CASSLARSGAANLQYF; CDR3 DNA: TGTGCCAGCAGCTTAGCCCGGTCAGGGGCCGCCAATTTGCAGTACTTC; J gene: TRBJ2-7; clone size: many; CDR3 length: 16; V gene: TRBV7-2; D gene: -
CDR3 protein: CASSRGSLETQYF; CDR3 DNA: TGTGCCAGCAGCCGAGGGAGTTTGGAGACCCAGTACTTC; J gene: TRBJ2-5; clone size: many; CDR3 length: 13; V gene: TRBV11-2; D gene: -
CDR3 protein: CASSFPRTSGSYEQYF; CDR3 DNA: TGTGCCAGCAGTTTTCCGAGGACTAGCGGGAGTTACGAGCAGTACTTC; J gene: TRBJ2-7; clone size: few; CDR3 length: 16; V gene: TRBV12-3/TRBV12-4; D gene: TRBD2
CDR3 protein: CASSSPGAHTDTQYF; CDR3 DNA: TGTGCCAGCAGTTCCCCGGGGGCCCACACAGATACGCAGTATTTT; J gene: TRBJ2-3; clone size: many; CDR3 length: 15; V gene: TRBV27; D gene: -
CDR3 protein: CASMNGRTSRTDTQYF; CDR3 DNA: TGTGCCAGTATGAACGGGAGGACGAGTAGGACAGATACGCAGTATTTT; J gene: TRBJ2-3; clone size: few; CDR3 length: 16; V gene: TRBV19; D gene: TRBD2
CDR3 protein: CASSLSGAVSNNEQFF; CDR3 DNA: TGCGCCAGCAGCTTGTCAGGGGCCGTTTCCAACAATGAGCAGTTCTTC; J gene: TRBJ2-1; clone size: -; CDR3 length: 16; V gene: TRBV5-1; D gene: -
CDR3 protein: CSVLQGVGQETQYF; CDR3 DNA: TGCAGCGTTCTACAGGGGGTGGGGCAAGAGACCCAGTACTTC; J gene: TRBJ2-5; clone size: many; CDR3 length: 14; V gene: TRBV29-1; D gene: TRBD1
CDR3 protein: CASTRQGPSYEQYF; CDR3 DNA: TGTGCCAGCACAAGACAGGGACCCTCCTACGAGCAGTACTTC; J gene: TRBJ2-7; clone size: many; CDR3 length: 14; V gene: TRBV28; D gene: TRBD1
CDR3 protein: CASSPYRGSEKLFF; CDR3 DNA: TGTGCCAGCAGTCCTTACAGGGGATCGGAAAAACTGTTTTTT; J gene: TRBJ1-4; clone size: many; CDR3 length: 14; V gene: TRBV12-3/TRBV12-4; D gene: TRBD1
CDR3 protein: CAISEYEGQEAFF; CDR3 DNA: TGTGCCATCAGTGAGTACGAGGGACAAGAAGCTTTCTTT; J gene: TRBJ1-1; clone size: many; CDR3 length: 13; V gene: TRBV10-3; D gene: -
CDR3 protein: CASSHRENYEQYF; CDR3 DNA: TGTGCCAGCAGTCACAGGGAGAACTACGAGCAGTACTTC; J gene: TRBJ2-7; clone size: few; CDR3 length: 13; V gene: TRBV27; D gene: -
CDR3 protein: CASSPRPGLSYNSPLHF; CDR3 DNA: TGTGCCAGCAGCCCCAGACCGGGACTCTCCTATAATTCACCCCTCCACTTT; J gene: TRBJ1-6; clone size: many; CDR3 length: 17; V gene: TRBV9; D gene: -
CDR3 protein: CASSFTGGDYGYTF; CDR3 DNA: TGTGCCAGCAGCTTTACGGGGGGTGACTATGGCTACACCTTC; J gene: TRBJ1-2; clone size: many; CDR3 length: 14; V gene: TRBV12-3/TRBV12-4; D gene: -